A single sample is the source of the 9 T cell receptor beta chains below, sequenced in a study of shared clonotypes between healthy human individuals. Generated by immunoSEQ multiplex PCR, the TCRdb table keeps only in-frame clones and is missing some. Of roughly 2.2 million clones listed, approximately 95% are singletons. Sequencing input: naive CD4+ T cells from PBMCs. The subset is: CD45RA+ positively selected. Receptors were obtained from a man between 18 and 29 years old in good health. Some clones in this sample may be carry-over from other donors' samples.

CDR3 DNA sequence: TGTGCCATCAGCGACCCGAAGCTGACGGGCCTTGCTGGCACAGATACGCAGTATTTT. Translating gives CAISDPKLTGLAGTDTQYF. The genes are TRBV10-3 and TRBJ2-3; D unresolved. This CDR3 has 19 residues. Per the germline V gene, CDR1 is ENHRY and CDR2 is SYGVKD. V was shortened by 6 bases and J by 1 base, with 26 bases between the two germline ends.

The chain recombines TRBV10-1 with TRBJ2-3, with D tentatively TRBD2 (6 bases). CDR3 size: 18 residues. The germline V gene has CDR1 WNHNN and CDR2 SYGVQD (reference sequence). The CDR3 nucleotides read TGCGAAGCGCTGGGGGGATGTATGGCGGGGTCTAATCCAGATACGCAGTATTTT. Its translation: CEALGGCMAGSNPDTQYF.

This clone was observed a single time. V usage is TRBV7-9 and J usage is TRBJ2-7; D might be TRBD2 (6 bases). V lost 5 bases and J lost 0, with 14 bases in between. CDR1 SEHNR and CDR2 FQNEAQ come from the germline V gene (reference sequence). The CDR3 extends over 15 amino acids. The CDR3 region has the DNA TGTGCCAGCAGCGCGTCGGGGAGGAGCTCCTACGAGCAGTACTTC. This gives the protein CASSASGRSSYEQYF.

On this clone itself: Distinct nucleotide sequences in the sample also encode this CDR3. This chain connects TRBV18 to TRBJ2-5, with D unclear. This CDR3 has 13 amino acids. Looked up from germline, CDR1 is KGHSH and CDR2 is LQKENI. V was cut by 2 bases and J by 2 bases, with 6 bases left in between. The CDR3, as DNA: TGTGCCAGCTCACCAGCTTCACAAGAGACCCAGTACTTC. Translation: CASSPASQETQYF.

This chain links TRBV5-1 with TRBJ1-1, with TRBD1 identical over 7 bases. Germline CDR1 is SGHRS and CDR2 is YFSETQ. The CDR3 extends over 15 amino acids. The J segment lost 5 bases and the V segment lost 0 bases, leaving 7 bases of the junction unmatched. In DNA form, the CDR3 reads TGCGCCAGCAGCTTGGTAGGCGGGACAGAAACTGAAGCTTTCTTT. Protein: CASSLVGGTETEAFF.

The J gene is TRBJ1-1, the V gene TRBV4-3; TRBD1 is a possible D gene (5 bases). Looked up from germline, CDR1 is LGHNA and CDR2 is YSLEER. The ends were cut back, 0 bases at V and 3 bases at J, with 17 bases in the middle. The CDR3 sequence is 17 residues long. The CDR3 region is CASSQEGLRGGDTEAFF. The CDR3 nucleotides are TGCGCCAGCAGCCAAGAAGGTCTCCGCGGAGGGGACACTGAAGCTTTCTTT.

About this clone: Other nucleotide sequences from this sample produce the same CDR3. The CDR3 DNA follows: TGTGCCAGCAGTGAATCCCTCTATGGCTACACCTTC. Amino acid sequence: CASSESLYGYTF. The V and J genes are TRBV25-1 and TRBJ1-2; D is unclear. The CDR3 contains 12 residues. Germline lookup yields CDR1 MGHDK and CDR2 SYGVNS. Deletions cut 1 base from V and 4 bases from J, with 4 bases between.

The rearrangement links TRBV10-3 to TRBJ1-2; D unresolved. V shed 8 bases and J shed 7 bases, with 17 bases lying between them. Germline CDR1 ENHRY, CDR2 SYGVKD. The CDR3 is made up of 13 amino acids. The CDR3 DNA reads as TGTGCCATCCTCGTCCAGGAGTACCCTGGCTACACCTTC. Encoded protein: CAILVQEYPGYTF.

The chain joins TRBV5-1 to TRBJ2-7; 12 bases match TRBD2. The length of the CDR3 is 15 residues. CDR1 is SGHRS and CDR2 is YFSETQ in the germline V gene. The V gene end was trimmed by 0 bases and the J gene end by 3 bases; junction bases not matched to a gene: 1. CDR3 in amino acids: CASSLGTSGDYEQYF. The CDR3 DNA follows: TGCGCCAGCAGCTTGGGGACTAGCGGGGACTACGAGCAGTACTTC. Full variable domain (outside the CDR3, taken from reference TRBV5-1 and TRBJ2-7): KAGVTQTPRYLIKTRGQQVTLSCSPISGHRSVSWYQQTPGQGLQFLFEYFSETQRNKGNFPGRFSGRQFSNSRSEMNVSTLELGDSALYLCASSLGTSGDYEQYFGPGTRLTVT.